The clone carrying this T cell receptor beta chain was seen ten or more times. The antigen is undetermined. V lost 5 bases and J 4 bases, leaving 5 bases between the germline ends. The germline gives CDR1 MDHEN, CDR2 SYDVKM. This CDR3 region has 12 residues. The sample comes from a study of neurological immune-mediated disorders. A 10-nucleotide random UMI tagged transcripts in template-switch 5'RACE cDNA synthesis. Each CDR3 protein gets one entry after TCRdb re-called the 5' RACE reads with MiXCR. Here the sample spans some 50,000 distinct CDR3 sequences, 10% to 15% being singletons. Study-wide results and limits: HTLV-1-associated myelopathy ranked highest for TCR clonal expansion and multiple sclerosis lowest, beneath healthy controls.

Time point meaning: longitudinal time-point 2. Sequenced sample: PBMCs. The V and J genes are TRBV28 and TRBJ1-4; D ambiguous. The source is a male donor with HTLV-1-associated myelopathy (HAM/TSP). The CDR3: CASSPNNEKLFF. CDR3 DNA: TGTGCCAGCAGTCCAAATAATGAAAAACTGTTTTTT.